A single sample is the source of the 8 T cell receptor beta chains below, sequenced in a study of blood T cell repertoires in COVID-19. Clones were sequenced by immunoSEQ multiplex PCR, and TCRdb holds only the in-frame ones, with some missing. The sample includes about 140,000 clones, approximately 85% seen only once; the top ten take 1.5% to 2%. What was sequenced was peripheral blood. The receptors were gathered from a man in his 70s with acute or convalescent COVID-19.

The chain recombines TRBV5-6 with TRBJ2-1, with D hard to call. CDR1 and CDR2 (germline): SGHDT, YYEEEE. Trimming took 4 bases from V and 0 from J, leaving 11 bases between them. This CDR3 contains 15 residues. CDR3 in amino acids: CASSGWASSYNEQFF. CDR3 DNA sequence: TGTGCCAGCAGCGGGTGGGCCTCCTCCTACAATGAGCAGTTCTTC.

This clone was seen once. The V gene is TRBV3-1 (or the pseudogene TRBV3-2), the J gene TRBJ2-7; 14 nucleotides match TRBD2. Germline trimming cut 4 bases from V and 6 bases from J; bases unmatched to any gene: 2. Germline V lookup: CDR1 LGHDT, CDR2 YNNKEL (reference sequence). CDR3 length: 14 amino acids. The DNA for the CDR3 is TGTGCCAGCAGCCCCGGACTAGCGGGGGGCGAGCAGTACTTC. This encodes CASSPGLAGGEQYF.

The V call is TRBV4-1, the J call TRBJ1-4; 9 nucleotides line up with TRBD1. With V trimmed by 0 bases and J by 10 bases, 6 bases remained unmatched. Per the germline V gene, CDR1 is MGHRA and CDR2 is YSYEKL. The CDR3 loop spans 15 amino acids. For the CDR3, the DNA is TGCGCCAGCAGCCAAGAACCGGGACAGGGTCGAAAACTGTTTTTT. This sequence encodes CASSQEPGQGRKLFF.

The rearrangement joins TRBV19 to TRBJ2-1, with D perhaps matching TRBD1 (5 bases). Germline values: CDR1 LNHDA, CDR2 SQIVND (reference sequence). V lost 7 bases and J lost 6, with 16 bases in between. CDR3 length: 14 residues. CDR3 sequence (DNA): TGTGCCAGTAAGGACATTACCCGGCGCAATGAGCAGTTCTTC. This gives the protein CASKDITRRNEQFF.

This sequence joins TRBV18 and TRBJ1-4; TRBD1 matches at 8 bases. The germline V gene encodes CDR1 KGHSH and CDR2 LQKENI. Trimming removed 6 bases from V and 5 bases from J; junction bases left unmatched: 5. The CDR3 extends over 14 amino acids. The CDR3 DNA reads TGTGCCAGCTCGCAGACAGGGGTCAATGAAAAACTGTTTTTT. This translates into CASSQTGVNEKLFF. The full variable domain, in which reference TRBV18 and TRBJ1-4 provide the parts outside the CDR3, is NAGVMQNPRHLVRRRGQEARLRCSPMKGHSHVYWYRQLPEEGLKFMVYLQKENIIDESGMPKERFSAEFPKEGPSILRIQQVVRGDSAAYFCASSQTGVNEKLFFGSGTQLSVL.

This clone was seen once. This CDR3 reads CSVRDRGITEAFF. The CDR3 region has the DNA TGCAGCGTTCGCGACAGGGGGATCACTGAAGCTTTCTTT. The V call is TRBV29-1, the J call TRBJ1-1, with 9 nucleotides matching TRBD1. The germline gives CDR1 SQVTM, CDR2 ANQGSEA. CDR3 length: 13 residues. V lost 5 bases and J lost 4; bases outside the gene matches: 5.

The chain links TRBV5-1 to TRBJ1-1; D ambiguous. The CDR3 covers 14 residues. CDR1 is SGHRS and CDR2 is YFSETQ in the germline V gene. V was cut by 1 base and J by 1 base, with 8 bases left in between. CDR3 nucleotides: TGCGCCAGCAGCTTGCAAACTCCGAACACTGAAGCTTTCTTT. Translating gives CASSLQTPNTEAFF.

This chain connects TRBV3-1 (or the pseudogene TRBV3-2) to TRBJ1-4; no definite D call. The germline V gene encodes CDR1 LGHDT and CDR2 YNNKEL (reference sequence). V dropped 4 bases and J dropped 4 bases, with 13 bases sitting between them. The CDR3 has 15 residues. The DNA for the CDR3 is TGTGCCAGCAGCCTCGGGTCAGTCTATAATGAAAAACTGTTTTTT. Translated: CASSLGSVYNEKLFF.